Presented here are 13 T cell receptor beta chains from one specimen sequenced in a study of cytomegalovirus exposure and HLA in healthy donors. PCR used 60 Vbeta primers and 13 Jbeta primers. Measured with immunoSEQ multiplex PCR; TCRdb has only the in-frame clones, and not every one. The sample holds under 150,000 clones, 80% seen once. The sample consisted of PBMCs. The receptor source for this set is a man aged 50-59 years in good health and CMV-seronegative.

This clone was seen once. One end of the junction does not line up with germline, which may come from a read error. The rearrangement uses TRBV11-2 and TRBJ1-6, with 7 bases fitting TRBD1. This CDR3 spans 18 amino acids. Germline lookup yields CDR1 SGHAT and CDR2 FQNNGV. CDR3 DNA: TGTGCCAGCAGCCTAGATCACAGGGGAAGCTCCTATAATTCACCCCTCCACTTT. Amino acids: CASSLDHRGSSYNSPLHF.

This clone was picked up one time. The rearrangement links TRBV15 to TRBJ1-1; perhaps TRBD1 as D (5 bases). The germline CDR1 and CDR2 sequences are LNHNV and YYDKDF (reference sequence). The V and J ends lost 2 bases and 1 base respectively, with 23 bases between them. The CDR3 sequence is 19 residues long. Here the CDR3 reads CATSRTRTHLGSGNTEAFF. In DNA form, the CDR3 reads TGTGCCACCAGCAGAACAAGGACACACTTGGGAAGTGGGAACACTGAAGCTTTCTTT.

The chain joins TRBV29-1 to TRBJ1-1; the D is unclear. CDR3 length: 13 residues. Trimming removed 0 bases from V and 5 bases from J, with 10 bases in between. Germline V gives CDR1 SQVTM, CDR2 ANQGSEA. This chain's CDR3 is CSVEDFGETEAFF. DNA for the CDR3: TGCAGCGTTGAAGATTTCGGGGAAACTGAAGCTTTCTTT.

This clone was observed a few times. The chain uses TRBV5-4 and TRBJ2-1, with 10 nucleotides matching TRBD2. Trimming removed 2 bases from V and 10 bases from J; junction bases left unmatched: 9. The CDR3 runs to 15 residues. CDR1 is SGHNT and CDR2 is YYREEE in the germline V gene (reference sequence). The CDR3, as DNA: TGTGCCAGCAGCTTAGGGCTAGCGGGGGCGGGGGAGCAGTTCTTC. It is translated as CASSLGLAGAGEQFF.

The rearrangement links TRBV5-1 to TRBJ1-6; 11 bases map to TRBD1. The CDR3 has 16 residues. V lost 3 bases, J lost 7 bases, and 6 bases stayed unmatched. Germline CDR1 and CDR2: SGHRS and YFSETQ. The CDR3, as DNA: TGCGCCAGCAGCTCTTGGACAGGGGGCTCGAATTCACCCCTCCACTTT. Its protein is CASSSWTGGSNSPLHF.

This clone was observed a handful of times. This chain connects TRBV11-3 to TRBJ1-1; possibly TRBD1 for D (6 bases). This CDR3 has 14 amino acids. CDR1 is SGHNT, CDR2 YENEEA, per germline. Trimming left V 7 bases short and J 0 bases short, with 12 bases between. CDR3 sequence reads: CASIGGGMNTEAFF. The CDR3 nucleotides are TGTGCCAGCATTGGGGGGGGCATGAACACTGAAGCTTTCTTT. Using reference TRBV11-3 and TRBJ1-1 for the parts outside the CDR3, the full variable domain is EAGVVQSPRYKIIEKKQPVAFWCNPISGHNTLYWYLQNLGQGPELLIRYENEEAVDDSQLPKDRFSAERLKGVDSTLKIQPAELGDSAVYLCASIGGGMNTEAFFGQGTRLTVV.

The rearrangement uses TRBV6-1 and TRBJ2-1; TRBD1 is a possible D gene (5 bases). V shed 6 bases and J shed 6 bases, with 6 bases lying between them. Germline V lookup: CDR1 MNHNS, CDR2 SASEGT. The CDR3 has 11 amino acids. The CDR3 DNA reads TGTGCCAGCAGGGACATCAATGAGCAGTTCTTC. Protein product: CASRDINEQFF.

This sequence joins TRBV4-1 and TRBJ1-1; TRBD1 aligns across 7 bases. Trimming at V came to 1 base and at J to 6 bases, leaving 8 bases not matched to a gene. The CDR3 runs to 15 residues. From germline, CDR1 is MGHRA and CDR2 YSYEKL. DNA of the CDR3: TGCGCCAGCAGCCAAGGTACACCCAGGGGGGCTGAAGCTTTCTTT. As protein: CASSQGTPRGAEAFF.

The genes are TRBV2 and TRBJ2-1, with TRBD1 matching 7 bases. Germline loops: CDR1 SNHLY, CDR2 FYNNEI. J was trimmed by 6 bases and V by 6 bases; bases with no gene match: 11. CDR3 length: 15 amino acids. The CDR3 protein is CASRLQGDSRNEQFF. The CDR3 DNA sequence: TGTGCCAGCAGATTGCAGGGGGATAGTCGCAATGAGCAGTTCTTC.

The V and J genes are TRBV4-2 and TRBJ2-1; 12 positions agree with TRBD2. The CDR3 covers 15 residues. V shed 0 bases and J 12 bases; nucleotides not matched to a gene: 6. Germline CDR1 LGHNA, CDR2 YNFKEQ. CDR3 coding DNA: TGTGCCAGCAGCCAAGATTCTAGCGGGGGGGCGGTGCAGTTCTTC. Its translation is CASSQDSSGGAVQFF.

The chain couples TRBV19 to TRBJ2-1; D is perhaps TRBD1 (5 bases). The V end was cut by 6 bases, the J end by 3 bases, with 15 bases between. The CDR3 is 15 residues long. Germline loops: CDR1 LNHDA, CDR2 SQIVND (reference sequence). The DNA of the CDR3 is TGTGCCAGTAGCTTGGGGCGGAATCTCTACAATGAGCAGTTCTTC. It encodes CASSLGRNLYNEQFF.

This rearrangement joins TRBV7-9 to TRBJ2-2; perhaps TRBD2 as D (6 bases). The V and J ends lost 7 bases and 7 bases respectively, with 16 bases between them. The CDR3 loop spans 14 amino acids. Germline V gene data show CDR1 as SEHNR and CDR2 as FQNEAQ (reference sequence). The CDR3 DNA is TGTGCCAGCACCTACTTAGCGGCAGGCGGGGAGCTGTTTTTT. Translation gives CASTYLAAGGELFF.

The chain combines TRBV7-9 with TRBJ1-2, with 7 positions matching TRBD1. Trimming removed 5 bases from V and 3 bases from J; junction bases left unmatched: 9. Germline-derived CDR1 and CDR2 are SEHNR and FQNEAQ (reference sequence). This CDR3 comprises 15 residues. CDR3 region: CASSASTGIHYGYTF. The CDR3, as DNA: TGTGCCAGCAGCGCCTCGACAGGGATCCACTATGGCTACACCTTC.